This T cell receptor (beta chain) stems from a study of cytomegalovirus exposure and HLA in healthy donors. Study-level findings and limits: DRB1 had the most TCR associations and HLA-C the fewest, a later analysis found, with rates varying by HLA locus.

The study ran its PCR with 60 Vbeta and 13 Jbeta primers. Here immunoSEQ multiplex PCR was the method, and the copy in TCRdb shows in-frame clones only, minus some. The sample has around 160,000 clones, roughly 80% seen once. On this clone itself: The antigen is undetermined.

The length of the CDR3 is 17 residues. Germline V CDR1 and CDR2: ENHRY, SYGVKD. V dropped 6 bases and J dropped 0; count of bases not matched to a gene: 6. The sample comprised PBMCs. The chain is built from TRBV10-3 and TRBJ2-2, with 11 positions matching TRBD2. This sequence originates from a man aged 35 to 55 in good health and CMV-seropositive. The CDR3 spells CAIRGTSGIANTGELFF. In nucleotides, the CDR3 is TGTGCCATCAGGGGGACTAGCGGAATCGCGAACACCGGGGAGCTGTTTTTT.